The entry below describes one TCR beta chain. It has no known antigen specificity. No base-level quality is on record; no much larger clone is a single base apart. The run used an Illumina HiSeq 1500. TCRdb itself trimmed the public reads at Q25 with fastp, ran MiXCR and retained productive beta chains. Duplicate CDR3 protein sequences are folded into a single record with the most common DNA and genes. For this sample there are some 200,000 distinct CDR3 sequences; less than 9.5% appear just once. Together, the top ten hold roughly 4.8% of the sample. This sample is drawn from a study of T cell repertoires in cytomegalovirus infection (dated by TCRdb to about 2019). General notes on the study: Because public TCR beta signatures pointed to carriage of CMV infection together with the matching HLA type, the HLA type of each donor mattered for the analysis.

Deletion took 5 bases off V and 4 bases off J, with a span of 14 bases between the germline ends. Taken from cysteine to phenylalanine, the CDR3 has 14 residues. CDR3 DNA only is kept here, 42 bases in frame from base 1. As encoded in the germline V gene (reference sequence), CDR1 is SEHNR while CDR2 is FQNEAQ. Overall results and qualifications from the work: Carriers of CMV infection plus the relevant HLA type were discriminated by the cumulative frequency of public TCR beta family members in the study cohort and in an independent roughly 380-donor cohort. The ex vivo response was dominated by HLA-C-restricted CMV-specific TCR beta clonotypes, and the single most frequent clonotype in two of eight donors was supplied by these HLA-C-restricted clonotypes.

The chain is assembled from TRBV7-9 and TRBJ1-1; a confident D gene designation cannot be given. The sample was PBMCs. The sequence was obtained from a human donor in good health (CMV status not recorded). Some clones in this sample may be carry-over from other donors' samples. The encoded CDR3 is CASSAAIKGTEAFF. In nucleotide form, the sequence is TGTGCCAGCAGCGCTGCCATAAAGGGCACTGAAGCTTTCTTT.